The 7 T cell receptor beta chains reported below all come from one sample, sequenced in a study of cytomegalovirus exposure and HLA in healthy donors (dated by TCRdb to the late 2010s). The protocol used for the library was the immunoSEQ multiplex PCR assay. The source is immuneACCESS, and TCRdb retained only in-frame sequences with V and J called. Part of the clones is not carried over; for the studies checked, unresolved V genes explain less than half of this, and the remainder is unexplained. This sample gives roughly 110,000 clones in total; approximately 90% of them show up just once. More than 1.5% of the sample is held by the ten biggest clonotypes. Sequenced material: PBMCs. The source of these receptors is a woman aged 18 to 35 in good health and CMV-seropositive.

This chain links TRBV9 with TRBJ1-4, with D maybe TRBD1 (6 bases). The germline gives CDR1 SGDLS, CDR2 YYNGEE. The germline V and J ends were trimmed by 3 bases and 7 bases, with 16 bases remaining between them. The CDR3 has 15 amino acids. This CDR3 reads CASSAGGGDGEKLFF. CDR3 in DNA: TGTGCCAGCAGCGCCGGAGGGGGGGATGGTGAAAAACTGTTTTTT.

This CDR3 is CASSPGLAGTSYEQYF. CDR3 DNA sequence: TGTGCCAGCAGTCCGGGACTAGCGGGGACCTCCTACGAGCAGTACTTC. The chain has TRBV28 and TRBJ2-7; TRBD2 matches 13 bases. Trimming cost V 5 bases and J 0 bases; bases outside gene matches: 4. This CDR3 contains 16 residues. The germline V gene encodes CDR1 MDHEN and CDR2 SYDVKM.

The chain combines TRBV18 with TRBJ1-1; 7 nucleotides align to TRBD1. Trimming took 6 bases from V and 4 from J; bases not matched to a gene: 5. The CDR3 sequence is 13 residues long. Germline CDR1 reads KGHSH; CDR2 reads LQKENI. CDR3 sequence: CASSRAGGTEAFF. CDR3 sequence (DNA): TGTGCCAGCTCGCGGGCAGGGGGCACTGAAGCTTTCTTT.

The chain recombines TRBV5-1 with TRBJ2-7; 8 nucleotides align to TRBD1. Germline lookup yields CDR1 SGHRS and CDR2 YFSETQ. Trimming cost V 0 bases and J 3 bases; bases outside gene matches: 5. The CDR3 length is 15 residues. The DNA of the CDR3 is TGCGCCAGCAGCTTGGTAGCAGGGGGCGACTACGAGCAGTACGTC. Amino acid sequence: CASSLVAGGDYEQYV.

This chain connects TRBV6-4 to TRBJ1-2; tentatively, D is TRBD1 (5 bases). In germline, CDR1 is MRHNA, CDR2 SNTAGT. Between the trimmed V and J ends, which lost 3 bases and 7 bases, there was a span of 12 bases. The CDR3 is made up of 13 amino acids. The chain's CDR3 is CASSEGEGAGYTF. The CDR3 nucleotides read TGTGCCAGCAGTGAGGGGGAGGGAGCTGGCTACACCTTC.

A single count supports this clone. The chain uses TRBV9 and TRBJ2-5; the match to TRBD1 covers 9 bases. The length of the CDR3 is 14 residues. V lost 3 bases to trimming and J lost 5 bases; unmatched junction nucleotides: 5. The germline gives CDR1 SGDLS, CDR2 YYNGEE. The CDR3 loop reads CASSGGQGGETQYF. In DNA form, the CDR3 reads TGTGCCAGCAGCGGGGGACAGGGAGGGGAGACCCAGTACTTC.

The table lists this clone with a few counts. V gene TRBV28 combines with J gene TRBJ1-6; D not resolved. Germline CDR1 is MDHEN and CDR2 is SYDVKM. This CDR3 is built from 15 residues. V was shortened by 8 bases and J by 0 bases, with 11 bases between the two germline ends. This CDR3 reads CASLTTRSYNSPLHF. CDR3 in DNA: TGTGCCAGCCTAACCACCCGCTCCTATAATTCACCCCTCCACTTT.